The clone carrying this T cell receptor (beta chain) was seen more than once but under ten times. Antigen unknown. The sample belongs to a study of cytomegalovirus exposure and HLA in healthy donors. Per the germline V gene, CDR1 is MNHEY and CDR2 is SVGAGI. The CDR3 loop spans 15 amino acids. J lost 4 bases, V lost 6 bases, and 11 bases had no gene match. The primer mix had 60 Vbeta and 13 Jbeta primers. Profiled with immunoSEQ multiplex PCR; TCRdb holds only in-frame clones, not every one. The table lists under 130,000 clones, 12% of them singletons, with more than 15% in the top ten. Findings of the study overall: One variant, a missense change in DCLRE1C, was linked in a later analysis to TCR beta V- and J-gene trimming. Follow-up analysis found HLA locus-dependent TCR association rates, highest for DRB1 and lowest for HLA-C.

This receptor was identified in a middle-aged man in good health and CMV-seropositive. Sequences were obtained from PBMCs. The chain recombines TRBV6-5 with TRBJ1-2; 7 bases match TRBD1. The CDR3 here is CASRQPTGDPYGYTF. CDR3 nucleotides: TGTGCCAGCAGGCAACCAACAGGGGATCCCTATGGCTACACCTTC.